The subject of this entry is one T cell receptor beta chain. This clonotype was counted at least ten times. Its antigen remains unidentified. No base qualities exist here, and no much larger clone lies one base off it. This specimen belongs to a study of CD8+CD57+ T cells in acquired aplastic anemia (dated by TCRdb to the late 2010s). For the wider study: Extracted DNA from sorted CD4+ and CD8+ cells averaged approximately 3 ug, ranging from about 0.2 to 30 ug. CD8+CD57+ expansion was defined as frequency above the mean frequency observed in healthy subjects.

Broad study findings and their caveats: No significant difference in CD8+ Simpson's diversity was found between patients and healthy controls (P=0.060). Roughly 30 CD8+ CDR3 sequences were shared between patients and controls but appeared highly expressed in patients and within their immunodominant clones.

Flow cytometry had shown CD8+CD57+ cell expansion in the patients selected for sequencing. All patients had severe acquired aplastic anemia diagnosed by International Study of Aplastic Anemia and Agranulocytosis and Camitta criteria. Patients had received no therapy at the time of blood sampling. TCR repertoires of sorted CD4+ and CD8+ blood T cells from severe aplastic anemia patients and healthy subjects were deep-sequenced in the study. Patients were enrolled in the USA under clinicaltrials.gov protocols 00001620, 01623167, 00001397, 00071045, 00081523 and 00961064. Ficoll-Paque density gradient centrifugation was used to isolate peripheral blood mononuclear cells. Before DNA extraction, CD4+ and CD8+ T cells were sorted with FACS or magnetic beads. Genomic DNA was used as template for profiling of TCR beta VDJ combinations and CDR3 sequences. An Illumina HiSeq 2000 was used for TCR repertoire sequencing. Processing in the source paper ran as follows. Repertoire assessment relied on Simpson's diversity index, CDR3 size and DJ length profiles, and TRBV/TRBJ rearrangement plots. Whichever DNA sequence was most abundant in the deep sequencing data was defined as the immunodominant clone. CDR3 amino acid sequences were checked for sharing across subjects and were also compared against the VDJdb database and published repertoires. Using fastp at Q25 and MiXCR, TCRdb reprocessed the public reads and kept productive beta chains. Rows matching on CDR3 protein sequence are summarized as one entry with the most common DNA and genes. These V and J calls originate from TCRdb's pipeline instead of the authors' own analysis. Recorded for this sample are about 150,000 distinct CDR3 sequences; about 50% of them occurred a single time. The top ten clonotypes cover about 12% of the sample.

Sequenced material: sorted CD4+, CD8+, or CD8+CD57+ T cells (not recorded which) from PBMCs. The origin of this receptor is a human donor with aplastic anemia.

In nucleotide form, the sequence is TGCGCCAGCAGCCAACAGAGTGATTACTATGGCTACACCTTC. The encoded protein is CASSQQSDYYGYTF. The V and J segments used are TRBV4-3 and TRBJ1-2; no D gene is confidently identified. CDR1 LGHNA and CDR2 YSLEER are derived from the germline V gene. The germline ends are 10 bases apart after V is trimmed by 2 bases and J by 3 bases. Measured from the cysteine to the phenylalanine, the CDR3 is 14 residues long. Only the CDR3 DNA stays, 42 bases, in frame from base 1.